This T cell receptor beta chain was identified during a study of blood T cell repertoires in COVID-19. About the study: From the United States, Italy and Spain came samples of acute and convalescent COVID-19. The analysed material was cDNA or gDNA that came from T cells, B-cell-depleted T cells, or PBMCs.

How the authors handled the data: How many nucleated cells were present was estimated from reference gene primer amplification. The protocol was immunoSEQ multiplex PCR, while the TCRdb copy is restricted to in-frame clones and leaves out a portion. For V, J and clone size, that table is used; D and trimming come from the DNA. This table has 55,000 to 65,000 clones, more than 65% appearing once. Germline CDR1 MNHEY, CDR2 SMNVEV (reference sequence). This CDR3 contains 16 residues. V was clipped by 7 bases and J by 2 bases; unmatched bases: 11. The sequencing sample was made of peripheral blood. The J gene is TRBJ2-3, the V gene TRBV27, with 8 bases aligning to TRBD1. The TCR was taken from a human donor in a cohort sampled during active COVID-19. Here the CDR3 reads CASKANRGSYTDTQYF. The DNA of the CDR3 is TGTGCCAGCAAAGCGAACAGGGGGAGTTACACAGATACGCAGTATTTT.